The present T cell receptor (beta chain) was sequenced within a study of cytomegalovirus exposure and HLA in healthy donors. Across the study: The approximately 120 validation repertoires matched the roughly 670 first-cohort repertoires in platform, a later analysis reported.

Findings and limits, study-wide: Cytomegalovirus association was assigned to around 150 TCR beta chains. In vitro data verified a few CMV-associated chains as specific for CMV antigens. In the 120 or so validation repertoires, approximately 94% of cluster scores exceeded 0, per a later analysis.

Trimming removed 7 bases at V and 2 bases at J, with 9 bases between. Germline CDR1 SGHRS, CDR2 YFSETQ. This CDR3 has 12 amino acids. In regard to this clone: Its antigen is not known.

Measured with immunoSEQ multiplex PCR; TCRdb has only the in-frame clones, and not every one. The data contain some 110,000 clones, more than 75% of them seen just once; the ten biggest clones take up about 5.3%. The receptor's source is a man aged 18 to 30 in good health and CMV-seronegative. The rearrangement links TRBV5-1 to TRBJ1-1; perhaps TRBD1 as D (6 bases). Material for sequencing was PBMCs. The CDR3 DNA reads TGCGCCAGCCGGACAGTAAACACTGAAGCTTTCTTT. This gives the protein CASRTVNTEAFF.